One and the same sample provided the 15 T cell receptor beta chains below, sequenced in a study of neurological immune-mediated disorders. MiXCR was run by TCRdb on the 5' RACE reads, yielding one entry per CDR3 protein. Seen here are roughly 36,000 distinct CDR3 sequences, roughly an eighth observed once, and the top ten hold approximately 30%. Sequenced sample: PBMCs. These receptors were obtained from a woman in her fifties or sixties with HTLV-1-associated myelopathy (HAM/TSP).

This chain links TRBV7-2 with TRBJ2-4; weak D call: TRBD1 (6 bases). Looked up from germline, CDR1 is SGHTA and CDR2 is FQGNSA. V was pared by 3 bases and J by 9 bases, with 12 bases between. The CDR3 runs 13 residues. The CDR3: CASSFRDNSIQYF. CDR3 DNA: TGTGCCAGCAGCTTTCGGGACAATAGCATTCAGTACTTC.

This clonotype was counted many times. The CDR3 spells CASSRKGLAGDRSYNEQFF. The CDR3 coding sequence is TGCGCCAGCAGCCGGAAGGGACTAGCGGGGGATCGCTCCTACAATGAGCAGTTCTTC. This chain links TRBV5-1 with TRBJ2-1; TRBD2 matches at 14 bases. Germline values: CDR1 SGHRS, CDR2 YFSETQ. V lost 4 bases and J lost 0; bases outside the gene matches: 9. This CDR3 contains 19 residues.

This clonotype has a count of ten or more. V and J are TRBV10-3 and TRBJ1-5; D unresolved. The CDR3 spans 13 residues. From germline, CDR1 is ENHRY and CDR2 SYGVKD. V lost 3 bases and J lost 0, with 3 bases in between. The CDR3 loop reads CAISDRSNQPQHF. CDR3 in DNA: TGTGCCATCAGTGATCGTAGCAATCAGCCCCAGCATTTT.

This clonotype was observed many times. The chain is built from TRBV20-1 and TRBJ1-2, with D perhaps matching TRBD1 (6 bases). V lost 6 bases and J lost 0, with 17 bases in between. Germline CDR1 and CDR2: DFQATT and SNEGSKA (reference sequence). This CDR3 is built from 15 residues. CDR3 in DNA: TGCAGTGCCACCGGGAATGGGGGCTCTAACTATGGCTACACCTTC. Its translation: CSATGNGGSNYGYTF.

This clonotype was seen at least ten times. The chain carries TRBV3-1 and TRBJ2-5; D call uncertain. V lost 6 bases, J lost 1 base, and 12 bases lay in between. Looked up from germline, CDR1 is LGHDT and CDR2 is YNNKEL (reference sequence). The CDR3 length is 14 residues. The CDR3 sequence is CASSREAIQETQYF. Written as DNA, the CDR3 is TGTGCCAGCAGTCGAGAGGCGATCCAAGAGACCCAGTACTTC.

At least ten counts were recorded for this clonotype. The CDR3 DNA is TGTGCCAGCAGTTTAGCCGGCTTAAGCTCTGGAAACACCATATATTTT. This encodes CASSLAGLSSGNTIYF. This chain uses TRBV12-3 or TRBV12-4 with TRBJ1-3; no firm D call. The length of the CDR3 is 16 residues. The germline V and J ends were trimmed by 0 bases and 0 bases, with 9 bases remaining between them.

The V gene is TRBV12-3 or TRBV12-4, the J gene TRBJ2-2; 7 bases are shared with TRBD1. The CDR3 sequence is 15 residues long. V gave up 6 bases and J gave up 0 bases; unmatched junction bases: 4. The CDR3 nucleotides read TGTGCCAGCAGACTCGGACAGGCGAACACCGGGGAGCTGTTTTTT. It encodes CASRLGQANTGELFF.

This clonotype has ten or more counts. This chain links TRBV20-1 with TRBJ2-3; TRBD2 matches at 8 bases. Germline V gives CDR1 DFQATT, CDR2 SNEGSKA (reference sequence). V shed 6 bases, J shed 14 bases, and the junction held 10 bases outside the gene matches. The CDR3 is 11 residues long. CDR3 DNA sequence: TGCAGTGCCCATTCCGGGACTAGAGCGTATTTT. Protein: CSAHSGTRAYF.

This clonotype was observed many times. The CDR3 DNA follows: TGTGCCAGCAGCTTAGTTGGGGGAGCTAACTATGGCTACACCTTC. Its protein is CASSLVGGANYGYTF. The rearrangement joins TRBV11-2 to TRBJ1-2, with a weak D call TRBD1 (5 bases). The CDR3 is 15 amino acids. Trimming stripped 1 base from V and 0 bases from J, with 9 bases between. CDR1 is SGHAT and CDR2 is FQNNGV in the germline V gene.

This clonotype was observed many times. V is TRBV6-1 and J is TRBJ1-2; D remains unclear. Germline V lookup: CDR1 MNHNS, CDR2 SASEGT. The CDR3 extends over 14 amino acids. V shed 3 bases and J shed 4 bases, with 12 bases lying between them. Written as DNA, the CDR3 is TGTGCCAGCAGTGATTTAAGGAATTCCTATGGCTACACCTTC. Translation gives CASSDLRNSYGYTF.

This clonotype has at least ten counts. The genes are TRBV15 and TRBJ1-6; TRBD1 agrees at 8 bases. Germline loops: CDR1 LNHNV, CDR2 YYDKDF (reference sequence). With 2 bases clipped from V and 9 bases from J, the junction kept 3 bases outside the gene matches. The CDR3 runs 14 residues. The CDR3 DNA sequence: TGTGCCACCAGCAGAAGACAGGGGTCTTCACCCCTCCACTTT. The encoded protein is CATSRRQGSSPLHF.

This clonotype was seen many times. The chain joins TRBV7-9 to TRBJ1-2; 8 bases are shared with TRBD1. The CDR3 runs to 14 residues. Germline CDR1 SEHNR, CDR2 FQNEAQ (reference sequence). With V trimmed by 5 bases and J by 8 bases, 10 bases remained unmatched. CDR3 sequence reads: CASSPGTGTGGYTF. CDR3 sequence (DNA): TGTGCCAGCAGCCCCGGGACAGGAACGGGGGGCTACACCTTC. Filled out from reference TRBV7-9 and TRBJ1-2, the complete variable domain reads DTGVSQNPRHKITKRGQNVTFRCDPISEHNRLYWYRQTLGQGPEFLTYFQNEAQLEKSRLLSDRFSAERPKGSFSTLEIQRTEQGDSAMYLCASSPGTGTGGYTFGSGTRLTVV.

The chain recombines TRBV29-1 with TRBJ2-1; possibly TRBD1 or TRBD2 for D (7 bases each). V lost 5 bases and J 4 bases, leaving 21 bases between the germline ends. The CDR3 is 16 residues long. Germline V gene lookup returns CDR1 SQVTM and CDR2 ANQGSEA. In DNA, the CDR3 is TGCAGCGTTTCCAAGGGGGGGGACAGACTTTACAATGAGCAGTTCTTC. Translated, it gives CSVSKGGDRLYNEQFF.

A note on this clonotype: A read error may account for a junction end that differs from germline. V usage is TRBV24-1 and J usage is TRBJ2-1; no clear D. CDR1 and CDR2 (germline): KGHDR, SFDVKD. The CDR3 runs 14 residues. The CDR3 here is CATSDPRRAIEQLF. The CDR3 bases are TGTGCCACCAGTGACCCACGAAGGGCAATTGAGCAGTTATTC.

Many counts were recorded for this clonotype. CDR3 residues: CSAQESSGIDEQYF. DNA for the CDR3: TGCAGCGCCCAGGAGTCTAGCGGGATCGACGAGCAGTACTTC. The genes are TRBV29-1 and TRBJ2-7, with TRBD2 identical over 9 bases. CDR1 and CDR2 from the germline V gene are SQVTM and ANQGSEA. This CDR3 comprises 14 residues. The V and J ends lost 7 bases and 5 bases, in that order; junction bases with no gene match: 12.